A selection of T cell receptor beta chains follows, all from one sample in a study of sequential checkpoint blockade in melanoma. Produced via immunoSEQ multiplex PCR; TCRdb's table is partial and in-frame only. This sample has 8,500 to 10,000 clones, with around 50% found just once. The input for sequencing was CD8+ T cells sorted from blood (inferred from file names), taken from a patient given nivolumab and ipilimumab in sequence. The receptors come from a human donor with melanoma. CDR3s include the opening cysteine and the closing phenylalanine or tryptophan. The D gene is left open where the match is weak. Expanded clones get a size class; other rows say once, few or many, or leave the size out.

>-|TRBJ2-3|TRBV10-1|-
CASSEMGLTDTQYF
TGCGCCAGCAGTGAAATGGGGCTCACAGATACGCAGTATTTT
>-|TRBJ2-5|TRBV7-6|-
CASSPLGRQETQYF
TGTGCCAGCAGTCCTTTGGGGCGGCAAGAGACCCAGTACTTC
>-|TRBJ2-3|TRBV1|-
CTSKLAGTQGTQYF
TGCACCAGCAAGTTAGCGGGAACCCAGGGAACGCAGTATTTT
>-|TRBJ1-2|TRBV29-1|few
CSAAQGGGYGYTF
TGCAGCGCAGCCCAGGGCGGGGGCTATGGCTACACCTTC
>-|TRBJ1-1|TRBV29-1|-
CSVHLADPNTEAFF
TGCAGCGTACACCTCGCAGATCCTAACACTGAAGCTTTCTTT
>TRBD1|TRBJ1-5|TRBV11-2|few
CASSLGTGVRGQPQHF
TGTGCCAGCAGCTTAGGGACAGGGGTCCGAGGTCAGCCCCAGCATTTT
>TRBD2|TRBJ2-7|TRBV6-5|-
CASSYGLGYEQYF
TGTGCCAGCAGTTACGGACTAGGCTACGAGCAGTACTTC
>TRBD1|TRBJ1-2|TRBV7-8|once
CASSLGSRQGLNYGYTF
TGTGCCAGCAGCTTAGGTTCCCGACAGGGCCTTAACTATGGCTACACCTTC
>-|TRBJ1-2|TRBV7-8|few
CASSLLSRDNYGYTF
TGTGCCAGCAGCCTGTTAAGCAGGGATAACTATGGCTACACCTTC
>-|TRBJ2-7|TRBV7-9|-
CASTPPLSYEQYF
TGTGCCAGCACCCCCCCCCTCTCCTACGAGCAGTACTTC
>TRBD2|TRBJ2-3|TRBV4-2|few
CASSLPTSGGDPDTQYF
TGTGCCAGCAGCTTACCGACTAGCGGGGGGGATCCAGATACGCAGTATTTT
>TRBD1|TRBJ1-2|TRBV9|-
CASSGQGMEGYTF
TGTGCCAGCAGCGGACAGGGTATGGAGGGCTACACCTTC
>TRBD1|TRBJ2-1|TRBV14|hyperexpanded
CASSQVPGQGDNEQFF
TGTGCCAGCAGCCAAGTTCCGGGACAGGGAGACAATGAGCAGTTCTTC
>TRBD1|TRBJ2-5|TRBV10-1|medium-sized
CARGWTGRQETQYF
TGCGCCAGGGGCTGGACAGGGCGGCAAGAGACCCAGTACTTC
>-|TRBJ2-1|TRBV2|-
CASRTRRDPGQFF
TGTGCCAGCAGGACTAGGAGGGATCCAGGGCAGTTCTTC
>-|TRBJ1-3|TRBV9|-
CASSVARGGNTIYF
TGTGCCAGCAGCGTAGCTAGGGGTGGAAACACCATATATTTT
>TRBD1|TRBJ1-1|TRBV5-1|-
CASSPGTGDMNTEAFF
TGCGCCAGCAGCCCCGGGACAGGGGACATGAACACTGAAGCTTTCTTT
>-|TRBJ1-5|TRBV6-5|few
CASSTLGGGNQPQHF
TGTGCCAGCAGTACTTTGGGGGGTGGAAATCAGCCCCAGCATTTT
>-|TRBJ1-5|TRBV9|-
CASSVGEGQPQHF
TGTGCCAGCAGCGTAGGGGAGGGCCAGCCCCAGCATTTT